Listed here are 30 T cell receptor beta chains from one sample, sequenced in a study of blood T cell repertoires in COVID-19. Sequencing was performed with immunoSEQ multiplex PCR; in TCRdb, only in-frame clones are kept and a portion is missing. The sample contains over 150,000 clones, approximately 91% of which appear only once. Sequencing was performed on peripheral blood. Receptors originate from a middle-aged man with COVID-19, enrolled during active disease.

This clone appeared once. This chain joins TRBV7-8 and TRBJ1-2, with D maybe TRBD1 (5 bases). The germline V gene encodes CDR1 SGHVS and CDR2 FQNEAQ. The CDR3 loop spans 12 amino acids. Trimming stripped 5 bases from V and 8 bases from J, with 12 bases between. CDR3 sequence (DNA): TGTGCCAGCAGCCGAGTGGGGCTGGGCTACACCTTC. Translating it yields CASSRVGLGYTF.

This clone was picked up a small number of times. The CDR3 region is CASSEGRPNYGYTF. DNA of the CDR3: TGTGCCAGCAGTGAGGGGAGGCCTAACTATGGCTACACCTTC. V and J are TRBV2 and TRBJ1-2; D gene unclear. CDR1 is SNHLY, CDR2 FYNNEI, per germline. The CDR3 sequence is 14 residues long. The ends were cut back, 3 bases at V and 0 bases at J, with 8 bases in the middle.

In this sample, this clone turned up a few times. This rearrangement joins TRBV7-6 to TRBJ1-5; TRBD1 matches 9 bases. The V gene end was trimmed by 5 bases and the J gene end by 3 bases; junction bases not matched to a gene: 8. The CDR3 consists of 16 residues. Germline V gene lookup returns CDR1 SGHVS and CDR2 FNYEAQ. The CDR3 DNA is TGTGCCAGCAGCGCCAGACAGGGGGTCAACAATCAGCCCCAGCATTTT. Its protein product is CASSARQGVNNQPQHF. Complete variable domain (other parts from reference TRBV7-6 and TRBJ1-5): GAGVSQSPRYKVTKRGQDVALRCDPISGHVSLYWYRQALGQGPEFLTYFNYEAQQDKSGLPNDRFSAERPEGSISTLTIQRTEQRDSAMYRCASSARQGVNNQPQHFGDGTRLSIL.

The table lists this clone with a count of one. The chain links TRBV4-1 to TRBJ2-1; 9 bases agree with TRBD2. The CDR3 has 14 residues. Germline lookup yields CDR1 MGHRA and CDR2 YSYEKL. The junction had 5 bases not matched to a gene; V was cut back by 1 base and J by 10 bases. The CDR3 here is CASSQVPSGNEQFF. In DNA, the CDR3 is TGCGCCAGCAGCCAAGTCCCTAGCGGGAACGAGCAGTTCTTC.

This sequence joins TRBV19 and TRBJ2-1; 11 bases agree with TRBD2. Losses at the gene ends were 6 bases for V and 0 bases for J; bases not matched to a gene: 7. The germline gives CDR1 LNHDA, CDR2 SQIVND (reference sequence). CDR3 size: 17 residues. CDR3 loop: CASSRKGLAGSYNEQFF. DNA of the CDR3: TGTGCCAGTAGCCGAAAAGGACTAGCGGGCTCCTACAATGAGCAGTTCTTC.

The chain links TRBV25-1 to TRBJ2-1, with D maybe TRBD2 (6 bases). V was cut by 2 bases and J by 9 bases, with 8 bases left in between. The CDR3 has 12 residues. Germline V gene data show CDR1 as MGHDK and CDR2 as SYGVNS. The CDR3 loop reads CASSERRGEQFF. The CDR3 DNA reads TGTGCCAGCAGTGAAAGGCGGGGTGAGCAGTTCTTC.

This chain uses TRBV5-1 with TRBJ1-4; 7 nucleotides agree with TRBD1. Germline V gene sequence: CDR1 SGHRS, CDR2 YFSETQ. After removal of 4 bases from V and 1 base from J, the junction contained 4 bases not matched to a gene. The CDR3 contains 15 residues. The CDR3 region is CASSPRTGTNEKLFF. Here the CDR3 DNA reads TGCGCCAGCAGCCCCCGGACAGGAACTAATGAAAAACTGTTTTTT.

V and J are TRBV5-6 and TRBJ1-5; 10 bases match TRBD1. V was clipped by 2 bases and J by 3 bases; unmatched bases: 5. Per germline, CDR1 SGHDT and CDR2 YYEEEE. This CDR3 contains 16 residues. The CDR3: CASSFTGTGVNQPQHF. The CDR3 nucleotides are TGTGCCAGCAGCTTCACCGGGACAGGGGTCAATCAGCCCCAGCATTTT.

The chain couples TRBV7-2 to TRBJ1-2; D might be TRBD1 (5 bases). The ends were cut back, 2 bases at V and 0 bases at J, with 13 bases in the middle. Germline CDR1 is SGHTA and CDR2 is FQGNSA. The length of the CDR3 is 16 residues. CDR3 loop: CASSLPRTGANYGYTF. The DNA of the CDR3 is TGTGCCAGCAGCTTACCCAGGACGGGGGCTAACTATGGCTACACCTTC. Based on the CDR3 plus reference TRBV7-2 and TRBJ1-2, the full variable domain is GAGVSQSPSNKVTEKGKDVELRCDPISGHTALYWYRQSLGQGLEFLIYFQGNSAPDKSGLPSDRFSAERTGGSVSTLTIQRTQQEDSAVYLCASSLPRTGANYGYTFGSGTRLTVV.

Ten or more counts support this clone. The CDR3 protein is CASSSGVLYEQYF. CDR3 bases: TGTGCCAGTAGTAGCGGGGTGCTCTACGAGCAGTACTTC. J is TRBJ2-7 and V is TRBV19; D is perhaps TRBD2 (6 bases). The length of the CDR3 is 13 residues. Trimming shortened V by 4 bases and J by 3 bases, and 10 bases separated the two germline ends. Germline V gene lookup returns CDR1 LNHDA and CDR2 SQIVND (reference sequence).

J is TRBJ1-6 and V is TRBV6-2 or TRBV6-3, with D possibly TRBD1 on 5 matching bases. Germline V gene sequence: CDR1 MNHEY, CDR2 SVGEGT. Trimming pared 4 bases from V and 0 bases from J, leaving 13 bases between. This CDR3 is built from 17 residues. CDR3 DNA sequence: TGTGCCAGCAGTTTAGAGGACACGAGCTCCTATAATTCACCCCTCCACTTT. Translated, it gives CASSLEDTSSYNSPLHF.

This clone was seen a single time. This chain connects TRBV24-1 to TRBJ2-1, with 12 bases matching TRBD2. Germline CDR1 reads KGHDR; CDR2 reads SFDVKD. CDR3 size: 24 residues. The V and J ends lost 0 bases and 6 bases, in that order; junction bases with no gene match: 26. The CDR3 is CATSDLPGPGAPRKTSGRFNEQFF. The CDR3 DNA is TGTGCCACCAGTGATTTGCCCGGCCCCGGGGCCCCTCGCAAGACTAGCGGGAGATTCAATGAGCAGTTCTTC.

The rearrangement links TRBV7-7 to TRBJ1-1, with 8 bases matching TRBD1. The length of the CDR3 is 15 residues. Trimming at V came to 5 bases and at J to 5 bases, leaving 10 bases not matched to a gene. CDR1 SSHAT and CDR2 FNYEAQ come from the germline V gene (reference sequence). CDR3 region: CASSPIGQGRTEAFF. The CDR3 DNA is TGTGCCAGCAGCCCAATTGGACAGGGACGAACTGAAGCTTTCTTT.

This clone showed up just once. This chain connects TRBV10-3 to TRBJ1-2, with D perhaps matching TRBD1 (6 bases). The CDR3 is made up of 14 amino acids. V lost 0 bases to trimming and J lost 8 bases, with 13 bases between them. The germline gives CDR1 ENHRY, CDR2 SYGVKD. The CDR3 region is CAISESTDRRGYTF. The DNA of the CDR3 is TGTGCCATCAGTGAGTCGACCGACAGGCGGGGCTACACCTTC.

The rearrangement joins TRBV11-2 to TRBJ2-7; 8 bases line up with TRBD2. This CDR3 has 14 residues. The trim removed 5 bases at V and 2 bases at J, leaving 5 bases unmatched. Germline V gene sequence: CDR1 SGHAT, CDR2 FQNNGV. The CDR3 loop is CASSLGGLAYEQYF. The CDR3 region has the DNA TGTGCCAGCAGCCTTGGGGGACTAGCCTACGAGCAGTACTTC.

The CDR3 coding sequence is TGTGCCAGCAGCCAAGGGATCGGGGGAGGGCGTTACGAGCAGTACTTC. As protein: CASSQGIGGGRYEQYF. The chain carries TRBV4-2 and TRBJ2-7, with 7 bases lining up with TRBD2. The germline gives CDR1 LGHNA, CDR2 YNFKEQ. V shed 1 base and J 4 bases; nucleotides not matched to a gene: 10. The CDR3 is 16 residues long.

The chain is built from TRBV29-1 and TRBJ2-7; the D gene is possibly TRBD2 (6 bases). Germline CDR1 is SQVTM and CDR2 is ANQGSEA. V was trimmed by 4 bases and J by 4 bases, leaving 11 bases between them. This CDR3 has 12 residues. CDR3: CSVGGGAYEQYF. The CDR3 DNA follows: TGCAGCGTTGGTGGAGGGGCTTACGAGCAGTACTTC.

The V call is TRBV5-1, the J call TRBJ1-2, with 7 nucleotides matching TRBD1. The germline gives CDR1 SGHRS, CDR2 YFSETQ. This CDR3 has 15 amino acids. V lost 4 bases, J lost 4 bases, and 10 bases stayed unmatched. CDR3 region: CASSEGTAISYGYTF. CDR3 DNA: TGCGCCAGCAGCGAAGGGACAGCAATTTCCTATGGCTACACCTTC.

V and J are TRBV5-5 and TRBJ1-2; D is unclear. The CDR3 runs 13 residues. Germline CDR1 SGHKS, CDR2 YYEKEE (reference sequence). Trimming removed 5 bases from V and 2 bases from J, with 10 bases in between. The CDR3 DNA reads TGTGCCAGCAGGTTTGGACTAAACTATGGCTACACCTTC. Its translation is CASRFGLNYGYTF.

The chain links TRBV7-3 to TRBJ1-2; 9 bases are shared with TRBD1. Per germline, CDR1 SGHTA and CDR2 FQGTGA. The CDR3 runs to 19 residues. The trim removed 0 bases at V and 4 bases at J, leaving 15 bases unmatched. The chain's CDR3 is CASSLTSIGTGPPIYGYTF. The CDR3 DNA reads TGTGCCAGCAGCTTAACGAGTATAGGGACAGGGCCACCTATCTATGGCTACACCTTC.

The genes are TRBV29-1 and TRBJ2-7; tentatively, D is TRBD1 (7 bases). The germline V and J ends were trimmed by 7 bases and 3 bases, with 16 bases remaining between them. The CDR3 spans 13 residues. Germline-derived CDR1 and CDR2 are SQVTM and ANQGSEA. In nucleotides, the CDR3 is TGCAGCGCCGAGGGGCAGGGGGGCTACGAGCAGTACTTC. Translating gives CSAEGQGGYEQYF.

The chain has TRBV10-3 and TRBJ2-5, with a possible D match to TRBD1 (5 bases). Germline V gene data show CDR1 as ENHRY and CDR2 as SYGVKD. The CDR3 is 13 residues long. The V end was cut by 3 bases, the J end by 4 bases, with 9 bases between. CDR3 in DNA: TGTGCCATCAGTGATAGAAGGGGAGAGACCCAGTACTTC. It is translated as CAISDRRGETQYF.

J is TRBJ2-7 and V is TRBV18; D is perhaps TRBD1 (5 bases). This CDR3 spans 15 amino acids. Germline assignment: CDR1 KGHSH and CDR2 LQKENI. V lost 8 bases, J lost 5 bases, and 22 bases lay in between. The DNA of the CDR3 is TGTGCCAGCACACGTTCCAGGGCCGCGAACGACGAGCAGTACTTC. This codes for CASTRSRAANDEQYF.

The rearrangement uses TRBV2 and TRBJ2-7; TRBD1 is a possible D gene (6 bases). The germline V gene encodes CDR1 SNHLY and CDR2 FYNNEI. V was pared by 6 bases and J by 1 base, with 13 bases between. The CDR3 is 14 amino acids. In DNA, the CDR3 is TGTGCCAGCAGAGGGACACAAACATCCTACGAGCAGTACTTC. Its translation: CASRGTQTSYEQYF.

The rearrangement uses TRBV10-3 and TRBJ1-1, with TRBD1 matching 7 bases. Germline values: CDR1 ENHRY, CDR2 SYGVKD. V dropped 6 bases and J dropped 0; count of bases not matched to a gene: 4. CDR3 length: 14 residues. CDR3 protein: CAIREGQMNTEAFF. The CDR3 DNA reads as TGTGCCATCAGGGAGGGACAGATGAACACTGAAGCTTTCTTT.

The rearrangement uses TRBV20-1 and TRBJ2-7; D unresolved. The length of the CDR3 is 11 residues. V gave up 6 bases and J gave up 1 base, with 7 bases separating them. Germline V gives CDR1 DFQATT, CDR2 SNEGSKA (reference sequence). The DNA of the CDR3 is TGCAGTGCGATAGATTCCTACGAGCAGTACTTC. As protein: CSAIDSYEQYF.

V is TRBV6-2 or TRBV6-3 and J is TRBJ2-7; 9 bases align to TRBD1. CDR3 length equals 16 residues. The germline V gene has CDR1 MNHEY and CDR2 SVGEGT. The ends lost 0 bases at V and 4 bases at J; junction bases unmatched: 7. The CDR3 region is CASSYSPPGQGYEQYF. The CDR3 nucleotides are TGTGCCAGCAGTTACTCGCCCCCGGGACAGGGTTACGAGCAGTACTTC.

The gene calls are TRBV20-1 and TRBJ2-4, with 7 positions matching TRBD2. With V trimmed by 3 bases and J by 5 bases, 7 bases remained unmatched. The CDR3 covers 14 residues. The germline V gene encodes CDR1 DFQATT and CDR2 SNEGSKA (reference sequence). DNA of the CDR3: TGCAGTGCTAGTAGCGGGTCCACCCAAAACATTCAGTACTTC. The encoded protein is CSASSGSTQNIQYF.

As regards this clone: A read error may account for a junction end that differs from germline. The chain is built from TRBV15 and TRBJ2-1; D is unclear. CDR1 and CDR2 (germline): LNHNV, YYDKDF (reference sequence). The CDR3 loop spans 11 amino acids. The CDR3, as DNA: TGTGCCACCAGTCACTACGATGAGCAGTTCTTC. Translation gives CATSHYDEQFF.

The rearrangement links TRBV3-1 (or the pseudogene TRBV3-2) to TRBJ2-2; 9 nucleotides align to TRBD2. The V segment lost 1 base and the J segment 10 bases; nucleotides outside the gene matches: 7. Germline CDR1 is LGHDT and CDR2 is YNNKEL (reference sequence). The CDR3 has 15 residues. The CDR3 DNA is TGTGCCAGCAGCCAAGTGGGCGGGGGGGCGACGGAGCTGTTTTTT. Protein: CASSQVGGGATELFF.